What follows are 20 T cell receptor beta chains derived from one specimen sequenced in a study of tumor-infiltrating lymphocytes in localized non-small cell lung cancer. Sequenced by immunoSEQ multiplex PCR; TCRdb stores in-frame clones only, minus some. The sample includes some 15,000 clones, 65% to 85% seen only once; the top ten take over 9%. Sequencing was performed on uninvolved lung tissue not adjacent to the tumor. The receptor source for this set is a human donor with non-small cell lung cancer.

This chain uses TRBV11-2 with TRBJ2-7; D call uncertain. CDR1 and CDR2 from the germline V gene are SGHAT and FQNNGV. Trimming took off 0 bases at V and 3 bases at J, with 6 bases between the two ends. The length of the CDR3 is 13 residues. CDR3 residues: CASSLEEVYEQYF. Here the CDR3 DNA reads TGTGCCAGCAGCTTAGAAGAAGTCTACGAGCAGTACTTC.

This chain connects TRBV5-5 to TRBJ2-7; D ambiguous. Germline loops: CDR1 SGHKS, CDR2 YYEKEE (reference sequence). This CDR3 contains 12 residues. V gave up 5 bases and J gave up 3 bases, with 9 bases separating them. The CDR3 coding sequence is TGTGCCAGCAGTTTCTCAGACTACGAGCAGTACTTC. It encodes CASSFSDYEQYF.

The rearrangement links TRBV5-5 to TRBJ2-5; 11 nucleotides match TRBD1. V was clipped by 4 bases and J by 5 bases; unmatched bases: 7. This CDR3 is built from 15 residues. The germline V gene encodes CDR1 SGHKS and CDR2 YYEKEE (reference sequence). This CDR3 reads CASSIGTGGSETQYF. CDR3 DNA sequence: TGTGCCAGCAGCATCGGGACAGGGGGATCGGAGACCCAGTACTTC. The full variable domain, with the rest looked up from reference TRBV5-5 and TRBJ2-5, is DAGVTQSPTHLIKTRGQQVTLRCSPISGHKSVSWYQQVLGQGPQFIFQYYEKEERGRGNFPDRFSARQFPNYSSELNVNALLLGDSALYLCASSIGTGGSETQYFGPGTRLLVL.

The rearrangement joins TRBV7-3 to TRBJ2-3, with 9 positions matching TRBD2. Germline CDR1 reads SGHTA; CDR2 reads FQGTGA. The CDR3 is made up of 15 amino acids. J gave up 6 bases and V 3 bases, and 7 bases lay outside the gene matches. The CDR3 DNA reads TGTGCCAGCAGCTTGGGACTAGCCGAGGGCGATACGCAGTATTTT. Translated, it gives CASSLGLAEGDTQYF.

The chain recombines TRBV7-7 with TRBJ2-1; 9 nucleotides agree with TRBD2. Losses at the gene ends were 2 bases for V and 7 bases for J; bases not matched to a gene: 6. This CDR3 contains 15 residues. CDR1 is SSHAT, CDR2 FNYEAQ, per germline (reference sequence). The CDR3 protein is CASSLIAGGGNEQFF. DNA for the CDR3: TGTGCCAGCAGCTTAATCGCGGGAGGGGGAAATGAGCAGTTCTTC.

The chain has TRBV18 and TRBJ2-7, with 13 bases lining up with TRBD2. V gave up 3 bases and J gave up 10 bases; unmatched junction bases: 9. Germline assignment: CDR1 KGHSH and CDR2 LQKENI. This CDR3 has 15 amino acids. This CDR3 is CASSPTPGLAGPQYF. The CDR3 DNA sequence: TGTGCCAGCTCACCGACCCCGGGACTAGCGGGACCACAGTACTTC.

The V and J genes are TRBV5-1 and TRBJ2-5; D perhaps matches TRBD2 (6 bases). Germline V CDR1 and CDR2: SGHRS, YFSETQ. The CDR3 is made up of 15 amino acids. V shed 2 bases and J shed 5 bases, with 16 bases lying between them. The CDR3: CASSFGRELWETQYF. CDR3 nucleotide sequence: TGCGCCAGCAGCTTCGGGCGGGAACTGTGGGAGACCCAGTACTTC.

The chain is built from TRBV5-1 and TRBJ2-5; possibly TRBD1 for D (7 bases). This CDR3 region has 15 residues. Germline CDR1 and CDR2: SGHRS and YFSETQ. With 8 bases removed from V and 1 base from J, the gap between germline ends came to 18 bases. The DNA of the CDR3 is TGCGCCAGTGCCCCAGGGGGGAGCGGCCAAGAGACCCAGTACTTC. Translating it yields CASAPGGSGQETQYF.

This chain connects TRBV7-2 to TRBJ1-5; the D is unclear. The CDR3 is 15 residues long. Trimming shortened V by 2 bases and J by 0 bases, and 8 bases separated the two germline ends. Germline CDR1 is SGHTA and CDR2 is FQGNSA. The CDR3 is CASSLSGNSNQPQHF. The CDR3 DNA sequence: TGTGCCAGCAGCTTATCCGGTAATAGCAATCAGCCCCAGCATTTT.

This clone is medium-sized (0.01 to 0.1%) in the sample. This chain joins TRBV5-1 and TRBJ1-4; D remains unclear. Germline assignment: CDR1 SGHRS and CDR2 YFSETQ. Trimming removed 2 bases from V and 3 bases from J, with 8 bases in between. CDR3 length: 14 amino acids. Here the CDR3 reads CASSLMNPNEKLFF. The CDR3 DNA sequence: TGCGCCAGCAGCTTAATGAACCCTAATGAAAAACTGTTTTTT.

V is TRBV5-1 and J is TRBJ1-2; no definite D call. Trimming stripped 0 bases from V and 2 bases from J, with 5 bases between. CDR1 is SGHRS and CDR2 is YFSETQ in the germline V gene. The CDR3 loop spans 13 amino acids. CDR3 nucleotide sequence: TGCGCCAGCAGCTTGGCGGAAAACTATGGCTACACCTTC. This sequence encodes CASSLAENYGYTF.

V is TRBV19 and J is TRBJ1-5; D gene ambiguous. The CDR3 is 14 residues long. Deletions cut 6 bases from V and 0 bases from J, with 9 bases between. Per germline, CDR1 LNHDA and CDR2 SQIVND (reference sequence). The CDR3 spells CASRGLNSNQPQHF. The DNA for the CDR3 is TGTGCCAGTAGGGGCCTAAATAGCAATCAGCCCCAGCATTTT. Supplemented by reference TRBV19 and TRBJ1-5, the full variable domain reads DGGITQSPKYLFRKEGQNVTLSCEQNLNHDAMYWYRQDPGQGLRLIYYSQIVNDFQKGDIAEGYSVSREKKESFPLTVTSAQKNPTAFYLCASRGLNSNQPQHFGDGTRLSIL.

This rearrangement joins TRBV29-1 to TRBJ2-3; D is possibly TRBD1 or TRBD2 (5 bases each). Germline V gene sequence: CDR1 SQVTM, CDR2 ANQGSEA. V was trimmed by 5 bases and J by 10 bases, leaving 10 bases between them. The CDR3 extends over 10 amino acids. CDR3 region: CSVYGDAQYF. CDR3 coding DNA: TGCAGCGTTTATGGGGACGCGCAGTATTTT.

This chain uses TRBV6-6 with TRBJ1-5, with D uncertain. The germline CDR1 and CDR2 sequences are MNHNY and SVGAGI (reference sequence). CDR3 size: 14 residues. Trimming stripped 0 bases from V and 7 bases from J, with 10 bases between. The CDR3 coding sequence is TGTGCCAGCAGTTACTCGAGGTCGGGGCAGCCCCAGCATTTT. The encoded protein is CASSYSRSGQPQHF.

The chain links TRBV19 to TRBJ1-2; no firm D call. Trimming removed 0 bases from V and 8 bases from J, with 10 bases in between. CDR1 LNHDA and CDR2 SQIVND come from the germline V gene (reference sequence). The CDR3 has 13 residues. Written as DNA, the CDR3 is TGTGCCAGTAGTATAGATAGGGATCGGGGCTACACCTTC. Translating gives CASSIDRDRGYTF.

The V call is TRBV5-1, the J call TRBJ2-7, with D possibly being TRBD2 (6 bases). V dropped 3 bases and J dropped 1 base, with 11 bases sitting between them. Germline V gene sequence: CDR1 SGHRS, CDR2 YFSETQ. The CDR3 is 14 amino acids. CDR3 amino acids: CASSSTSLSYEQYF. CDR3 coding DNA: TGCGCCAGCAGCTCAACTAGCCTTTCCTACGAGCAGTACTTC.

This rearrangement joins TRBV7-9 to TRBJ2-1; D assignment may be TRBD1 or TRBD2 (5 bases each). V was trimmed by 5 bases and J by 10 bases, leaving 12 bases between them. This CDR3 has 12 amino acids. Germline V gives CDR1 SEHNR, CDR2 FQNEAQ (reference sequence). CDR3: CASSQGEREQFF. In nucleotides, the CDR3 is TGTGCCAGCAGCCAAGGGGAGCGGGAGCAGTTCTTC.

J is TRBJ2-7 and V is TRBV2; D remains unclear. Germline values: CDR1 SNHLY, CDR2 FYNNEI. The germline V and J ends were trimmed by 1 base and 2 bases, with 9 bases remaining between them. The CDR3 extends over 14 amino acids. CDR3 sequence reads: CASSEELSAYEQYF. The CDR3 coding sequence is TGTGCCAGCAGTGAAGAACTTTCAGCCTACGAGCAGTACTTC.

This chain uses TRBV6-5 with TRBJ1-5, with 8 bases identical to TRBD1. The V gene end was trimmed by 6 bases and the J gene end by 5 bases; junction bases not matched to a gene: 0. In germline, CDR1 is MNHEY, CDR2 SVGAGI. The CDR3 spans 12 residues. The CDR3 protein is CASRQGDQPQHF. The CDR3 DNA reads as TGTGCCAGCAGACAGGGGGATCAGCCCCAGCATTTT.

The table lists this clone with a count of one. CDR3 coding DNA: TGTGCCAGCAGCTTGCTAGCGGCCTACAATGAGCAGTTCTTC. Protein product: CASSLLAAYNEQFF. The genes are TRBV7-2 and TRBJ2-1; 7 nucleotides match TRBD2. This CDR3 is built from 14 residues. V trimming: 3 bases; J trimming: 2 bases; junction bases outside the gene matches: 1. Looked up from germline, CDR1 is SGHTA and CDR2 is FQGNSA.